This entry features one T cell receptor (beta chain) sequence. Its matching antigen is unknown. Treatment defined: oral pan-JAK inhibitor, 5-10 mg twice daily. Extracted from the samples, RNA was reverse transcribed into cDNA to serve as the sequencing template. The method was immunoSEQ multiplex PCR; TCRdb's version includes in-frame clones alone and lacks a portion of them. The sample yields under 200,000 clones, 55% to 75% seen once. This entry belongs to a study of CD8+ T cells in alopecia areata. Study-level results: Alphabeta T cells residing in normal skin are also sequenced in scalp samples.

V lost 1 base and J lost 12, with 10 bases in between. This CDR3 comprises 11 residues. The V gene's germline CDR1 is DFQATT and CDR2 SNEGSKA (reference sequence). V is TRBV20-1 and J is TRBJ2-1; D gene uncertain. Sequencing was performed on CD4+ T cells sorted from blood, taken at week 24, from a patient treated with tofacitinib. The clonotype was recovered from a human donor with alopecia areata. The CDR3 nucleotides are TGCAGTGCTAGAGGACTTCGACTGCAGTTCTTC. It yields the protein CSARGLRLQFF.